These T cell receptor beta chains were read from a single sample in a study of blood T cells in healthy people across ages. TCRdb re-derived calls from the 5' RACE reads in MiXCR, one entry per CDR3 protein. The repertoire holds around 820,000 distinct CDR3 sequences, with roughly 25% as singletons. The sample was also linked to a second study, of T cells of mothers and their children.

The sample taken for sequencing was blood. All receptors come from a boy aged 5 to 17 in good health. The CDR3 runs from the conserved cysteine through the conserved F or W. A D gene is named only where the DNA matches it firmly. Rows give clone size only sometimes, using once, few, many, or a class for an expanded clone.

abundance	v_gene	j_gene	d_gene	CDR3aa	CDR3nt
few	TRBV19	TRBJ2-1	NA	CASSKGPPYNEQFF	TGTGCCAGCTCTAAGGGACCTCCCTACAATGAGCAGTTCTTC
few	TRBV6-2/TRBV6-3	TRBJ2-7	NA	CASVNVGGPYEQYF	TGTGCCAGCGTCAATGTCGGGGGGCCCTACGAGCAGTACTTC
NA	TRBV7-2	TRBJ2-7	NA	CASSLTGRGQYF	TGTGCCAGCAGCTTAACAGGGCGCGGGCAGTACTTC
few	TRBV4-3	TRBJ2-7	NA	CASSQGREYEQYF	TGCGCCAGCAGCCAAGGAAGAGAGTACGAGCAGTACTTC
few	TRBV4-3	TRBJ2-7	TRBD2	CASSQFAGAYEQYF	TGCGCCAGCAGCCAATTCGCGGGGGCCTACGAGCAGTACTTC
NA	TRBV7-3	TRBJ1-1	NA	CASSLVQSTEAFF	TGTGCCAGCAGCTTAGTACAAAGCACCGAAGCTTTCTTT
NA	TRBV3-1	TRBJ1-2	NA	CASSQGVGRGYYGYTF	TGTGCCAGCAGCCAAGGCGTGGGCCGAGGGTACTATGGCTACACCTTC
few	TRBV29-1	TRBJ1-2	NA	CSVELPDGYTF	TGCAGCGTTGAGCTTCCGGATGGCTACACCTTC
few	TRBV6-5	TRBJ1-4	TRBD1	CASSYSGQDRSTNEKLFF	TGTGCCAGCAGTTACTCCGGGCAGGACAGGTCAACTAATGAAAAACTGTTTTTT
NA	TRBV6-2/TRBV6-3	TRBJ2-2	TRBD1	CASTYEGTGPGTGELFF	TGTGCCAGCACTTATGAAGGGACAGGACCTGGAACCGGGGAGCTGTTTTTT
NA	TRBV6-6	TRBJ2-7	NA	CATSNSGGFEQYF	TGTGCCACATCAAACTCAGGGGGGTTCGAGCAGTACTTC
few	TRBV9	TRBJ1-2	NA	CASSEGGLNHYGYTF	TGTGCCAGCAGCGAGGGGGGTCTAAACCACTATGGCTACACCTTC
NA	TRBV19	TRBJ1-2	NA	CASSIVRADYGYTF	TGTGCCAGTAGTATAGTGCGGGCGGACTATGGCTACACCTTC
NA	TRBV4-1	TRBJ1-6	TRBD1	CASSQSPGQGLHF	TGCGCCAGCAGCCAAAGCCCCGGACAGGGCCTCCACTTT
NA	TRBV27	TRBJ2-5	NA	CASSMFGGETQYF	TGTGCCAGCAGTATGTTCGGAGGCGAGACCCAGTACTTC
few	TRBV12-3/TRBV12-4	TRBJ2-7	TRBD1	CASSLGQGLSSYEQYF	TGTGCCAGCAGTTTGGGACAGGGCCTGAGCTCCTACGAGCAGTACTTC
few	TRBV11-2	TRBJ2-5	NA	CASSKWGVETQYF	TGTGCCAGCAGCAAATGGGGGGTGGAGACCCAGTACTTC
once	TRBV2	TRBJ2-3	TRBD1	CATTGGDRGRDTQYF	TGTGCCACCACAGGGGGTGACAGGGGGCGAGATACGCAGTATTTT
few	TRBV15	TRBJ2-5	NA	CATSREDGYQETQYF	TGTGCCACCAGCAGAGAGGACGGGTACCAAGAGACCCAGTACTTC
many	TRBV5-5	TRBJ1-4	NA	CASSLTGFNEKLFF	TGTGCCAGCAGCTTGACAGGGTTTAATGAAAAACTGTTTTTT
NA	TRBV28	TRBJ2-3	TRBD1	CASSLPGQGVSSGTDTQYF	TGTGCCAGCAGTCTCCCGGGACAGGGGGTTTCTAGCGGAACAGATACGCAGTATTTT
once	TRBV3-1	TRBJ2-7	NA	CASSQGVFYEQYF	TGTGCCAGCAGCCAAGGTGTCTTCTACGAGCAGTACTTC
NA	TRBV20-1	TRBJ2-2	NA	CSARDPRPLRELFF	TGCAGCGCTAGAGATCCTAGGCCTCTGCGGGAGCTGTTTTTT
few	TRBV5-1	TRBJ2-2	NA	CASSFHTPIGELFF	TGCGCCAGCAGCTTTCACACACCAATCGGGGAGCTGTTTTTT
many	TRBV20-1	TRBJ2-7	NA	CSARGILDSGMEEQYF	TGCAGTGCTAGAGGGATATTGGACAGTGGGATGGAAGAGCAGTACTTC
few	TRBV9	TRBJ1-1	NA	CASSPRGVGTEAFF	TGTGCCAGCAGCCCCCGGGGAGTGGGCACTGAAGCTTTCTTT
NA	TRBV2	TRBJ2-7	NA	CASSEGPGITYEQYF	TGTGCCAGCAGTGAAGGTCCAGGAATAACCTACGAGCAGTACTTC
NA	TRBV10-3	TRBJ1-1	NA	CAISGGGLNTEAFF	TGTGCCATCAGTGGTGGAGGGCTGAACACTGAAGCTTTCTTT
NA	TRBV28	TRBJ2-5	TRBD2	CASSYPLAGQETQYF	TGTGCCAGCAGCTATCCCCTAGCGGGGCAAGAGACCCAGTACTTC
NA	TRBV14	TRBJ2-3	NA	CASSQVGGADTQYF	TGTGCCAGCAGCCAAGTGGGGGGCGCAGATACGCAGTATTTT
few	TRBV12-3/TRBV12-4	TRBJ2-7	NA	CASSTMTGAPYEQYF	TGTGCCAGCAGCACAATGACAGGAGCCCCCTACGAGCAGTACTTC
NA	TRBV3-1	TRBJ2-7	TRBD1	CASSRTGTGRGEQYF	TGTGCCAGCAGCCGAACCGGGACAGGGAGGGGGGAGCAGTACTTC
many	TRBV28	TRBJ2-7	TRBD1	CASSSPGQGYEQYF	TGCGCCAGCAGTTCCCCGGGACAGGGCTACGAGCAGTACTTC